The entry below describes one T cell receptor (beta chain). As yet, its antigen is unknown. PCR employed 60 Vbeta and 13 Jbeta primers. This table comes from immunoSEQ multiplex PCR, and its TCRdb copy is limited to in-frame clones, with some not included. The sample contains 150,000 to 200,000 clones, roughly 85% of which appear only once. The sample comes from a study of cytomegalovirus exposure and HLA in healthy donors. Study-level results: Later analysis demonstrated an association between a missense DCLRE1C variant and TCR beta V- and J-gene trimming. Most of the TCR beta V segments (in an earlier analysis) were productive either about 87% or about 30% of the time.

V lost 2 bases, J lost 3 bases, and 5 bases stayed unmatched. Germline CDR1 is MGHDK and CDR2 is SYGVNS. This CDR3 spans 15 amino acids. Sequenced input: PBMCs. This chain joins TRBV25-1 and TRBJ2-7, with 9 bases that match TRBD2. This clonotype was sampled from a woman between 18 and 29 years old in good health and CMV-seronegative. CDR3 nucleotides: TGTGCCAGCAGTGAAGGCGGGAGGGCCCACTACGAGCAGTACTTC. Residues: CASSEGGRAHYEQYF.